The 28 T cell receptor beta chains below were found in one sample sequenced in a study of cytomegalovirus exposure and HLA in healthy donors. The PCR ran on 60 Vbeta and 13 Jbeta primers. Using immunoSEQ multiplex PCR, the repertoire was profiled, and TCRdb retains in-frame clones only, with some absent. The data contain about 160,000 clones, approximately 85% of them singletons. Sample: PBMCs. These receptors originate from a man aged 45-60 years in good health and CMV-seropositive.

This clone came up a few times. CDR3 loop: CASSLQLVGVLGEKLFF. The CDR3 DNA follows: TGTGCCAGCAGCCTCCAGTTAGTCGGGGTCTTGGGCGAAAAACTGTTTTTT. The chain recombines TRBV7-9 with TRBJ1-4, with D uncertain. V lost 5 bases and J lost 8, with 24 bases in between. The CDR3 loop spans 17 amino acids. Germline assignment: CDR1 SEHNR and CDR2 FQNEAQ (reference sequence).

V is TRBV11-2 and J is TRBJ2-1; TRBD1 matches at 10 bases. Germline V gene data show CDR1 as SGHAT and CDR2 as FQNNGV. This CDR3 spans 16 amino acids. Trimming took 6 bases from V and 6 from J; bases not matched to a gene: 11. The DNA of the CDR3 is TGTGCCAGCAGTATAATAGCCGGGACAGGGGTCAATGAGCAGTTCTTC. Its translation is CASSIIAGTGVNEQFF.

This sequence joins TRBV18 and TRBJ2-5; D is ambiguous. CDR1 and CDR2 (germline): KGHSH, LQKENI. CDR3 length: 15 amino acids. Trimming shortened V by 0 bases and J by 5 bases, and 13 bases separated the two germline ends. CDR3: CASSPPANPGETQYF. CDR3 nucleotide sequence: TGTGCCAGCTCACCACCCGCGAACCCCGGGGAGACCCAGTACTTC.

J is TRBJ1-6 and V is TRBV6-1; 7 bases align to TRBD1. V lost 10 bases and J lost 8; bases outside the gene matches: 8. The CDR3 is made up of 13 amino acids. CDR1 MNHNS and CDR2 SASEGT come from the germline V gene. The CDR3 region is CATTDREDSPLHF. CDR3 DNA sequence: TGTGCCACCACCGACAGGGAGGATTCACCCCTCCACTTT.

This clone was observed a few times. This rearrangement joins TRBV30 to TRBJ2-5, with 7 bases fitting TRBD1. Losses at the gene ends were 6 bases for V and 5 bases for J; bases not matched to a gene: 9. The CDR3 has 13 amino acids. From germline, CDR1 is GTSNPN and CDR2 SVGIG (reference sequence). The CDR3 spells CACTTGSGETQYF. CDR3 DNA sequence: TGTGCCTGCACGACAGGGAGTGGGGAGACCCAGTACTTC.

The gene calls are TRBV6-1 and TRBJ1-1; D unresolved. Per germline, CDR1 MNHNS and CDR2 SASEGT. The CDR3 spans 14 residues. Trimming took 3 bases from V and 8 from J, leaving 16 bases between them. CDR3 coding DNA: TGTGCCAGCAGTGAGTTAGGAGGAGAGGGCGAAGCTTTCTTT. Its translation is CASSELGGEGEAFF.

The chain carries TRBV28 and TRBJ2-3; 9 positions agree with TRBD1. The germline V gene encodes CDR1 MDHEN and CDR2 SYDVKM. J gave up 4 bases and V 6 bases, and 2 bases lay outside the gene matches. This CDR3 has 13 amino acids. The CDR3 DNA sequence: TGTGCCAGCAGGACAGGGGGGGCAGATACGCAGTATTTT. This encodes CASRTGGADTQYF.

The CDR3 region is CASSFPTRRTFAYEQYF. The CDR3 region has the DNA TGTGCCAGCAGTTTTCCCACCCGCCGAACATTCGCCTACGAGCAGTACTTC. The rearrangement joins TRBV28 to TRBJ2-7; D uncertain. CDR3 size: 17 residues. Germline values: CDR1 MDHEN, CDR2 SYDVKM. V was shortened by 3 bases and J by 2 bases, with 20 bases between the two germline ends. The whole variable domain, remainder taken from reference TRBV28 and TRBJ2-7, is DVKVTQSSRYLVKRTGEKVFLECVQDMDHENMFWYRQDPGLGLRLIYFSYDVKMKEKGDIPEGYSVSREKKERFSLILESASTNQTSMYLCASSFPTRRTFAYEQYFGPGTRLTVT.

The chain carries TRBV7-9 and TRBJ2-7, with a weak D call TRBD2 (5 bases). From germline, CDR1 is SEHNR and CDR2 FQNEAQ (reference sequence). The CDR3 extends over 15 amino acids. The V and J ends lost 3 bases and 4 bases respectively, with 16 bases between them. The CDR3 DNA is TGTGCCAGCAGCTTTCCACGAGGGCCTATTTACGAGCAGTACTTC. This codes for CASSFPRGPIYEQYF.

The chain uses TRBV7-3 and TRBJ2-1; TRBD2 agrees at 8 bases. Trimming cost V 5 bases and J 4 bases; bases outside gene matches: 10. CDR3 length: 16 amino acids. Germline CDR1 SGHTA, CDR2 FQGTGA. CDR3 loop: CASSRGGAETYNEQFF. DNA for the CDR3: TGTGCCAGCAGCCGGGGGGGGGCAGAAACATACAATGAGCAGTTCTTC. The variable domain in full, completed from reference TRBV7-3 and TRBJ2-1, reads GAGVSQTPSNKVTEKGKYVELRCDPISGHTALYWYRQSLGQGPEFLIYFQGTGAADDSGLPNDRFFAVRPEGSVSTLKIQRTERGDSAVYLCASSRGGAETYNEQFFGPGTRLTVL.

The gene calls are TRBV29-1 and TRBJ2-2; 7 nucleotides line up with TRBD1. Unmatched junction bases numbered 6, after V lost 5 bases and J lost 3 bases. The CDR3 is 14 residues long. Germline assignment: CDR1 SQVTM and CDR2 ANQGSEA. CDR3 sequence (DNA): TGCAGCGTTTCGGACAGGACCTACACCGGGGAGCTGTTTTTT. This sequence encodes CSVSDRTYTGELFF.

The gene calls are TRBV13 and TRBJ2-7; a possible D gene is TRBD1 (5 bases). V lost 5 bases and J lost 5, with 16 bases in between. This CDR3 region has 14 residues. CDR1 PRHDT and CDR2 FYEKMQ come from the germline V gene (reference sequence). The CDR3 region has the DNA TGTGCCAGCAGCAGAGGCAGGGTCGAAAACGAGCAGTACTTC. It yields the protein CASSRGRVENEQYF.

The V call is TRBV21-1, the J call TRBJ2-4; TRBD2, the table's D call, was not compared with the DNA. TRBV21-1 is classified as a pseudogene. The CDR3 spans 13 residues. The CDR3 DNA sequence: TGTGCCAGCCCTTCAGCGCTAAAAAACATTCAGTACTTC. This gives the protein CASPSALKNIQYF.

This chain joins TRBV6-1 and TRBJ1-1; TRBD1 aligns across 7 bases. With 7 bases clipped from V and 4 bases from J, the junction kept 9 bases outside the gene matches. Germline-derived CDR1 and CDR2 are MNHNS and SASEGT. This CDR3 is 14 amino acids long. The CDR3 DNA follows: TGTGCCAGCACCATAGACAGGGTAAGCACTGAAGCTTTCTTT. Translating it yields CASTIDRVSTEAFF.

V is TRBV5-6 and J is TRBJ2-4; D is possibly TRBD1 (5 bases). V dropped 1 base and J dropped 1 base, with 6 bases sitting between them. Germline values: CDR1 SGHDT, CDR2 YYEEEE. The CDR3 totals 14 residues. The CDR3 nucleotides read TGTGCCAGCAGCTTGTCAGGGGCCAAAAACATTCAGTACTTC. Protein product: CASSLSGAKNIQYF.

V gene TRBV19 combines with J gene TRBJ2-1; TRBD2 matches 7 bases. This CDR3 region has 15 residues. Unmatched junction bases numbered 11, after V lost 7 bases and J lost 5 bases. CDR1 and CDR2 (germline): LNHDA, SQIVND (reference sequence). CDR3 region: CASTPTGLGNNEQFF. CDR3 DNA sequence: TGTGCCAGTACCCCCACTGGACTAGGAAACAATGAGCAGTTCTTC.

This chain links TRBV4-3 with TRBJ2-7, with D tentatively TRBD1 (6 bases). V was trimmed by 0 bases and J by 3 bases, leaving 12 bases between them. The germline CDR1 and CDR2 sequences are LGHNA and YSLEER. The CDR3 spans 15 residues. CDR3 bases: TGCGCCAGCAGCCAAGATAGGACAGTCTTCTACGAGCAGTACTTC. Amino acid sequence: CASSQDRTVFYEQYF.

The chain is built from TRBV6-1 and TRBJ1-1, with D perhaps matching TRBD1 (5 bases). Per germline, CDR1 MNHNS and CDR2 SASEGT. Trimming shortened V by 4 bases and J by 4 bases, and 22 bases separated the two germline ends. The CDR3 loop spans 17 amino acids. CDR3 amino acids: CASSGGKGVLLSTEAFF. CDR3 in DNA: TGTGCCAGCAGTGGCGGGAAAGGGGTTTTATTAAGCACTGAAGCTTTCTTT.

J is TRBJ2-1 and V is TRBV11-2; 8 nucleotides match TRBD2. The germline V gene has CDR1 SGHAT and CDR2 FQNNGV. This CDR3 has 16 residues. J gave up 4 bases and V 1 base, and 6 bases lay outside the gene matches. CDR3 nucleotides: TGTGCCAGCAGCTTAGTGGCGGGAGGTTCTTACAATGAGCAGTTCTTC. As protein: CASSLVAGGSYNEQFF.

The rearrangement joins TRBV9 to TRBJ2-1, with no clear D. Deletions cut 0 bases from V and 5 bases from J, with 15 bases between. Per germline, CDR1 SGDLS and CDR2 YYNGEE. The CDR3 runs 16 residues. As DNA, the CDR3 is TGTGCCAGCAGCGTAGGTGCAGCCCGACTTGACAATGAGCAGTTCTTC. It translates to CASSVGAARLDNEQFF.

V and J are TRBV6-6 and TRBJ2-7; unclear D gene. V lost 6 bases and J lost 5, with 17 bases in between. This CDR3 has 14 amino acids. Germline V gene data show CDR1 as MNHNY and CDR2 as SVGAGI (reference sequence). The CDR3 here is CASREPGLSNEQYF. DNA of the CDR3: TGTGCCAGCAGGGAACCGGGTCTTTCAAACGAGCAGTACTTC.

The chain combines TRBV7-2 with TRBJ2-7, with 12 bases aligning to TRBD2. V dropped 5 bases and J dropped 9; count of bases not matched to a gene: 14. The CDR3 extends over 16 amino acids. Germline V CDR1 and CDR2: SGHTA, FQGNSA. For the CDR3, the DNA is TGTGCCAGCAGCCCGGGACTAGCGGGTCTGGCTAATGGGCAGTACTTC. Residues: CASSPGLAGLANGQYF. The full variable domain, its missing parts supplied by reference TRBV7-2 and TRBJ2-7, is GAGVSQSPSNKVTEKGKDVELRCDPISGHTALYWYRQSLGQGLEFLIYFQGNSAPDKSGLPSDRFSAERTGGSVSTLTIQRTQQEDSAVYLCASSPGLAGLANGQYFGPGTRLTVT.

The rearrangement joins TRBV6-5 to TRBJ2-7; D unclear. Germline V gene data show CDR1 as MNHEY and CDR2 as SVGAGI. Between the trimmed V and J ends, which lost 5 bases and 4 bases, there was a span of 9 bases. This CDR3 has 12 amino acids. CDR3 protein: CASSLNRYEQYF. In DNA form, the CDR3 reads TGTGCCAGCAGTCTTAACAGATACGAGCAGTACTTC.

This chain uses TRBV21-1 with TRBJ2-7; TRBD2 reflects the table's D call only, with no check against the DNA. TRBV21-1 represents a pseudogene. This CDR3 region has 14 residues. Here the CDR3 DNA reads TGTGCCATTATCCGGACTGCTCACTCCTACGAGCAGTACTTC. Translated: CAIIRTAHSYEQYF.

This chain joins TRBV2 and TRBJ2-2, with a tentative D call TRBD1 (5 bases). Germline CDR1 is SNHLY and CDR2 is FYNNEI. With 7 bases removed from V and 7 bases from J, the gap between germline ends came to 10 bases. This CDR3 has 12 residues. The CDR3 reads CASTQGGGELFF. In DNA, the CDR3 is TGTGCCAGCACTCAGGGTGGCGGGGAGCTGTTTTTT.

V gene TRBV9 combines with J gene TRBJ2-2; 7 nucleotides match TRBD2. V shed 2 bases, J shed 0 bases, and the junction held 7 bases outside the gene matches. The V gene's germline CDR1 is SGDLS and CDR2 YYNGEE. The CDR3 is made up of 17 amino acids. The CDR3 DNA reads TGTGCCAGCAGCGTTTCCTCTAGCGGAACGAACACCGGGGAGCTGTTTTTT. Translation gives CASSVSSSGTNTGELFF.

This clone was seen a handful of times. V usage is TRBV27 and J usage is TRBJ2-1, with D perhaps matching TRBD2 (5 bases). The V end lost 5 bases, the J end lost 7 bases, and 18 bases lay between the germline ends. Germline-derived CDR1 and CDR2 are MNHEY and SMNVEV (reference sequence). The CDR3 spans 15 residues. CDR3 DNA: TGTGCCAGCAGTCCCACGATGGAGACGGGGAATGAGCAGTTCTTC. Protein: CASSPTMETGNEQFF.

This chain joins TRBV30 and TRBJ2-1, with 9 bases identical to TRBD1. The CDR3 extends over 15 amino acids. The trim removed 1 base at V and 2 bases at J, leaving 3 bases unmatched. Germline V gene lookup returns CDR1 GTSNPN and CDR2 SVGIG (reference sequence). This CDR3 reads CAWSGGQGTYNEQFF. The CDR3 DNA reads TGTGCCTGGAGTGGAGGACAGGGGACCTACAATGAGCAGTTCTTC.